This T cell receptor beta chain was retrieved from a study of blood T cell repertoires in COVID-19. For the study at large: COVID-19 samples, acute and convalescent, were from the United States, Italy and Spain.

Measured with immunoSEQ multiplex PCR; TCRdb has only the in-frame clones, and not every one. Of just over 250,000 clones listed, approximately 88% are singletons. Comments on this clone: A much larger clone lies a single base off, so this may be a read error. Other DNA sequences from this sample encode an identical CDR3 as well.

J lost 4 bases, V lost 5 bases, and 1 base had no gene match. This CDR3 spans 14 amino acids. Germline loops: CDR1 LNHDA, CDR2 SQIVND (reference sequence). The Seattle site enrolled patients during active infection and followed them longitudinally. Specimen: peripheral blood. V is TRBV19 and J is TRBJ1-5; 11 bases match TRBD1. The sequence was obtained from a woman aged 70 to 79 with COVID-19, enrolled during active disease. The CDR3 is CASSGTGGNQPQHF. CDR3 nucleotide sequence: TGTGCCAGTAGTGGGACAGGGGGGAATCAGCCCCAGCATTTT.